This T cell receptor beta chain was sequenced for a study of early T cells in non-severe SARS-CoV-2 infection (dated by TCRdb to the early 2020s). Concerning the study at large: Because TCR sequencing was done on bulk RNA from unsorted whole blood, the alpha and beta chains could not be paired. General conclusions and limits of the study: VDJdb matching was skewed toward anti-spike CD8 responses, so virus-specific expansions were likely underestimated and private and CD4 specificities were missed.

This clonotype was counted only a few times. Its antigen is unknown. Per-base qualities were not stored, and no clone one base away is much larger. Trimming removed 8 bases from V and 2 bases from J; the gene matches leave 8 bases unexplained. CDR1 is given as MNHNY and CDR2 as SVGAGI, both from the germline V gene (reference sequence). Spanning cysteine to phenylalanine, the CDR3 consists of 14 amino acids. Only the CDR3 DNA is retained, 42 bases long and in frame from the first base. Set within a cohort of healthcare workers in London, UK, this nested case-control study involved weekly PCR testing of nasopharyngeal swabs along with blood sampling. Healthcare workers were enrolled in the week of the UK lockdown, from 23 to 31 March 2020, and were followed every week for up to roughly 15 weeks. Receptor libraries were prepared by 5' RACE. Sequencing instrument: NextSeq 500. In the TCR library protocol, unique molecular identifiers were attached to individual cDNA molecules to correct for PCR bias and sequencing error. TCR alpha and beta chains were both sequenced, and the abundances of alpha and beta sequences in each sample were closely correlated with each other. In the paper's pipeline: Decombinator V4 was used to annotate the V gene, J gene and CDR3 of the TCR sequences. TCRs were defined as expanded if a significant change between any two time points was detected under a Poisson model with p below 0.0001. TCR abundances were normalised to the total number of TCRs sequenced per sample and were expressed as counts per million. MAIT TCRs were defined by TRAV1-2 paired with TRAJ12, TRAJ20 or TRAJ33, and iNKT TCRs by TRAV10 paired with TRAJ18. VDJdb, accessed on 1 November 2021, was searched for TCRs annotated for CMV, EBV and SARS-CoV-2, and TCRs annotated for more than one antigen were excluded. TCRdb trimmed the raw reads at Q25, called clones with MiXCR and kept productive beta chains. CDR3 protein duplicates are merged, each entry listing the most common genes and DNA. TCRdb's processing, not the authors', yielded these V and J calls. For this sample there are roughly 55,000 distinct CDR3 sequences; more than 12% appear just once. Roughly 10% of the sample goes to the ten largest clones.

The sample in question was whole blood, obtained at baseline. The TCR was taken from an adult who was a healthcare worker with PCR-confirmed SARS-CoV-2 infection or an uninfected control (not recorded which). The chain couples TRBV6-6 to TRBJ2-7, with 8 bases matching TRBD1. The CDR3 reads CASVGRDRPYEQYF. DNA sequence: TGTGCCAGCGTGGGGCGGGACAGGCCCTACGAGCAGTACTTC.